This TCR beta chain was profiled in a study of blood T cells in healthy people across ages. Germline V gives CDR1 MGHDK, CDR2 SYGVNS. The CDR3 runs to 15 residues. The junction had 5 bases not matched to a gene; V was cut back by 4 bases and J by 1 base. The use of a sample-barcoded 5' primer and a J-beta primer mix characterized a second PCR of 7 to 11 cycles. TCRdb analysed the 5' RACE reads with MiXCR anew, one entry per CDR3 protein. The sample shows about a million distinct CDR3 sequences, 51% of them seen only once. In the case of this clonotype: Its antigen is as yet unknown.

General study points: Naive CD4+ cells and diversity were both higher in long-lived donors than in aged donors. A conclusive naive versus antigen-experienced comparison was prevented by the unsorted PBMCs.

In terms of origin and age, donors were healthy Caucasian individuals from Russia aged roughly 6 to 95. Per sample, extraction of total RNA gave at least 5.5 micrograms in every case. The sequenced material came from blood. The source of this sequence is a woman aged 55-75 years in good health. V and J are TRBV25-1 and TRBJ1-1; 8 positions agree with TRBD1. DNA for the CDR3: TGTGCCAGCAGTGGCGCCGGGACAGGGAACACTGAAGCTTTCTTT. It is translated as CASSGAGTGNTEAFF.